The following is a T cell receptor (beta chain) sequence with its context. The antigen remains unidentified. This entry is derived from a study of CD8+CD57+ T cells in acquired aplastic anemia. Overall study: Sorting CD4+ and CD8+ cells gave DNA averaging approximately 3 ug. The average read count for CD4+ cells in healthy donors was around 10 million. Notes on the study in general: With respect to CD8+ Simpson's diversity, patients and controls did not differ significantly. About 28 sequences, all CD8+ CDR3, were shared between patients and controls.

J was trimmed by 7 bases and V by 4 bases; bases with no gene match: 4. Germline V gene sequence: CDR1 WNHNN, CDR2 SYGVQD (reference sequence). The CDR3 covers 13 residues. The use of genomic DNA as template underpinned the TCR beta VDJ and CDR3 profiling. TCRdb re-called the reads with MiXCR, one entry per CDR3 protein. The sample lists about 190,000 distinct CDR3 sequences, around 50% occurring once. This receptor was taken from a human donor in good health, serving as a control. Input material: sorted CD4+, CD8+, or CD8+CD57+ T cells (not recorded which) from PBMCs. This chain uses TRBV10-1 with TRBJ1-2; 9 bases map to TRBD1. This chain's CDR3 is CASSGDRARGYTF. The CDR3, as DNA: TGCGCCAGCAGTGGGGACAGGGCCCGTGGCTACACCTTC.